This TCR beta chain emerged from a study of T cell responses to AZD1222 COVID-19 vaccine. Findings and caveats of the study: In the spike-specific TCR repertoire, nearly half reportedly target unmutated variant regions. There were mostly white British donors and more females than males, and clonal diversity was possibly underestimated. A rise in Spike-specific TCR breadth and depth followed two AZD1222 doses. Regions 160-218 and 743-854 held dominance among vaccine-associated CD4 TCRs, which spanned spike.

Libraries were prepared by immunoSEQ multiplex PCR; TCRdb keeps only in-frame clonotypes and omits some of them. The sample shows some 120,000 clones, approximately 90% of them seen only once. Germline V CDR1 and CDR2: SGHDN, FVKESK. V dropped 2 bases and J dropped 4; count of bases not matched to a gene: 7. CDR3 length equals 15 residues. For this clone: The antigen is undetermined.

Sequenced here: peripheral blood, sampled 28 days after the second dose of the MenACWY control vaccine. The V call is TRBV14, the J call TRBJ2-5; 7 bases map to TRBD1. This sequence originates from an adult who received the MenACWY meningococcal vaccine as a control. The CDR3 reads CASSQYQTGRETQYF. CDR3 DNA sequence: TGTGCCAGCAGCCAATACCAGACAGGGAGAGAGACCCAGTACTTC. Full variable domain (remainder filled in from reference TRBV14 and TRBJ2-5): EAGVTQFPSHSVIEKGQTVTLRCDPISGHDNLYWYRRVMGKEIKFLLHFVKESKQDESGMPNNRFLAERTGGTYSTLKVQPAELEDSGVYFCASSQYQTGRETQYFGPGTRLLVL.